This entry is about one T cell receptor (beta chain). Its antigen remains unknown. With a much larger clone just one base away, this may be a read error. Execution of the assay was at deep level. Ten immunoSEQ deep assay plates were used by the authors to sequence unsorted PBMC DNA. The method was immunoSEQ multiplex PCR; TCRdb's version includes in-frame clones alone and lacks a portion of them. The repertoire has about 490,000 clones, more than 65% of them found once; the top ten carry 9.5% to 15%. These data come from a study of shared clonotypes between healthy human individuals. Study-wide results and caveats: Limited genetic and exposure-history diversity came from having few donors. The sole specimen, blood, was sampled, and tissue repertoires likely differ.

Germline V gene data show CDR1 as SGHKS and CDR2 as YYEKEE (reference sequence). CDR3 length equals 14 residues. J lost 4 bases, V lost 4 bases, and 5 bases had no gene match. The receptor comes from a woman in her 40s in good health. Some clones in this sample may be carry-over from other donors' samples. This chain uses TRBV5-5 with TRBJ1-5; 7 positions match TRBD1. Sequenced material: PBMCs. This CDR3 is CASSPGTENQPQHF. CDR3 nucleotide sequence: TGTGCCAGCAGCCCTGGGACAGAGAATCAGCCCCAGCATTTT.